In this sample, the clone carrying this T cell receptor (beta chain) turned up once. The CDR3 totals 16 residues. V was clipped by 5 bases and J by 7 bases; unmatched bases: 17. In germline, CDR1 is SGHRS, CDR2 YFSETQ. The sample is drawn from a study of control samples from healthy donors and cancer patients. The assay was immunoSEQ multiplex PCR, and TCRdb's table has in-frame clones only and misses some. The data show about 89,000 clones, roughly nine tenths seen once. Source material: blood. The rearrangement uses TRBV5-1 and TRBJ2-5, with 7 bases that match TRBD2. This TCR was sampled from a man aged 25-40 years in good health. The CDR3 spells CASRLPGLPDLATQYF. DNA of the CDR3: TGCGCCAGCAGGTTACCGGGACTACCCGACCTAGCGACCCAGTACTTC.